One sample yielded the 8 T cell receptor beta chains listed below, sequenced in a study of blood T cells in healthy people across ages (dated by TCRdb to the mid-2010s). The library came from 5' RACE. The sequencer listed for this sample is Illumina HiSeq 2500. A second PCR of about 7 to 12 cycles was run with a J-beta primer mix and a sample-barcoded 5' primer. Starting from the raw public reads, TCRdb applied fastp trimming at Q25, assembled clones with MiXCR and retained in-frame beta chains. Every distinct CDR3 protein forms one entry, paired with its most common genes and DNA. The sample yields roughly 2 million distinct CDR3 sequences; about 50% were counted once. The biggest ten clones account for about 2.1% of the sample. Sequencing was performed on blood. These receptors originate from a woman aged 40 to 49 in good health.

There are a few counts of this clonotype. This chain uses TRBV12-3 or TRBV12-4 with TRBJ1-6, with D perhaps TRBD1 (6 bases). This CDR3 has 14 residues. The V gene lost 0 bases and the J gene lost 11 bases, with 11 bases spanning the gap. The CDR3 spells CASSLAEQGTPLHF. DNA of the CDR3: TGTGCCAGCAGTTTAGCCGAACAGGGTACACCCCTCCACTTT.

The chain is built from TRBV4-3 and TRBJ2-3; 8 bases align to TRBD2. CDR1 LGHNA and CDR2 YSLEER come from the germline V gene. V lost 0 bases and J lost 3; bases outside the gene matches: 5. CDR3 size: 16 residues. CDR3 amino acids: CASSQDRGGQTDTQYF. CDR3 nucleotide sequence: TGCGCCAGCAGCCAAGATCGGGGGGGGCAAACAGATACGCAGTATTTT.

This clonotype was seen a handful of times. The V call is TRBV6-2 or TRBV6-3, the J call TRBJ2-7, with D tentatively TRBD1 or TRBD2 (5 bases each). This CDR3 is built from 13 residues. With 5 bases removed from V and 5 bases from J, the gap between germline ends came to 13 bases. Germline V gene data show CDR1 as MNHEY and CDR2 as SVGEGT. Written as DNA, the CDR3 is TGTGCCAGCAGTCTCATCGGGGCCCACGAGCAGTACTTC. This sequence encodes CASSLIGAHEQYF.

The V gene is TRBV18, the J gene TRBJ2-2, with a tentative D call TRBD1 (6 bases). The length of the CDR3 is 17 residues. V lost 2 bases and J lost 4, with 17 bases in between. Germline V lookup: CDR1 KGHSH, CDR2 LQKENI. The CDR3 reads CASSPKAGQLSTGELFF. As DNA, the CDR3 is TGTGCCAGCTCACCAAAGGCCGGACAGCTTAGCACCGGGGAGCTGTTTTTT.

The V call is TRBV29-1, the J call TRBJ2-1; D perhaps matches TRBD1 (6 bases). This CDR3 is built from 11 residues. V was cut by 4 bases and J by 8 bases, with 9 bases left in between. CDR1 is SQVTM, CDR2 ANQGSEA, per germline. The DNA of the CDR3 is TGCAGCGTTGCTTCAGGGGATGAGCAGTTCTTC. This sequence encodes CSVASGDEQFF.

The chain joins TRBV7-2 to TRBJ2-3, with 10 bases fitting TRBD2. CDR3 length equals 17 residues. V shed 5 bases and J 7 bases; nucleotides not matched to a gene: 15. Per the germline V gene, CDR1 is SGHTA and CDR2 is FQGNSA. The CDR3 loop reads CASSRPETSGSGNTQYF. CDR3 nucleotides: TGTGCCAGCAGCAGGCCCGAGACTAGCGGGTCTGGAAATACGCAGTATTTT.

The chain employs TRBV7-3 and TRBJ2-3; tentatively, D is TRBD1 (5 bases). Trimming cost V 7 bases and J 0 bases, with 11 bases left between them. The CDR3 is 14 residues long. Germline CDR1 SGHTA, CDR2 FQGTGA. Here the CDR3 DNA reads TGTGCCAGCAATGACAGCCCTAGCACAGATACGCAGTATTTT. Encoded protein: CASNDSPSTDTQYF.

V usage is TRBV20-1 and J usage is TRBJ2-5; 7 bases agree with TRBD2. This CDR3 contains 15 residues. Germline values: CDR1 DFQATT, CDR2 SNEGSKA (reference sequence). With 4 bases clipped from V and 11 bases from J, the junction kept 19 bases outside the gene matches. The CDR3 loop reads CSAIIAGGHAGEQYF. The CDR3 nucleotides are TGCAGTGCTATCATAGCGGGCGGGCACGCGGGAGAGCAGTACTTC.